This TCR beta chain derives from a study of blood T cell repertoires in COVID-19 (dated by TCRdb to about 2020). About the study as a whole: Samples from collaborators originated in the United States, Italy and Spain and spanned both the acute and convalescent phases of COVID-19. Nearly every sample came with metadata listing a de-identified subject ID, COVID-19 status, age in years and sex. A freely available public database, intended as a resource for researchers studying the immune response to SARS-CoV-2, is where the repertoires were released. Where available, HLA class I and class II types were obtained from metadata supplied by the sample provider rather than from assay-based typing. Samples were obtained from the ongoing ImmuneRACE study (first 160 participants) and from 1,000 to 1,500 subjects provided by 6 global collaborators. The material from the prospective study consisted of cDNA or gDNA derived from T cells, B-cell-depleted T cells, or PBMCs. Deeply sampled blood TCRbeta repertoires from subjects exposed to, actively infected with, or recovered from COVID-19 were included in the dataset.

Participants in the prospective study were enrolled through a virtual design, were aged about 18 to 100 years, and lived in about 25 United States geographic areas. Cohort assignment in the prospective study relied on participant-reported clinical history from a screening survey and a study questionnaire. For ImmuneRACE Cohort 3, a participant was defined as recovered based on two consecutive negative NP/OP PCR tests, clearance by a healthcare professional, or resolution of symptoms. In the prospective study, mobile phlebotomists collected whole blood, serum and a nasopharyngeal or oropharyngeal swab from each participant. Over a roughly 2-month period, participants in the prospective study had the option of providing additional blood draws and questionnaires. Prospective study blood samples were shipped either frozen or at room temperature before DNA extraction. The V end gives up 5 bases and the J end 1 base, leaving 4 bases in the junction not matched to a gene. The CDR3 numbers 14 residues from cysteine through phenylalanine. CDR3 DNA only is kept here, 42 bases in frame from base 1. Looking up the germline V gene (reference sequence) yields CDR1 MNHEY and CDR2 SMNVEV.

TCRbeta CDR3 regions were amplified from genomic DNA by means of the immunoSEQ Assay, a bias-controlled multiplex PCR. Per the authors' processing: The number of nucleated cells in each sample was estimated from the amplification of reference gene primers within the assay. Sequence reads were collapsed and filtered to measure the absolute abundance of every unique TCRbeta CDR3 rearrangement. For each sample, productive Simpson clonality was calculated as the square root of Simpson's diversity index over productive rearrangements. This immuneACCESS table, as held by TCRdb, lists in-frame sequences with V and J called but not all clones. Of the missing ones, under half trace to an unresolved V gene in checked studies; the others have no known cause. The DNA gave D and trimming, while V, J and clone size come from that table. The sample table shows about 320,000 clones, and over 85% are seen once. The ten largest make up 2% to 3% of the sample.

The paper's findings and limits, for the study overall: Clinical and demographic metadata were provided uncurated, with the amount varying by source and participant.

This clone was detected once. This clone's antigen is unknown. Qualities for individual bases were not recorded, and no much larger clone is one base off. The sequence derives from a man aged 60-69 years who had recovered from COVID-19. Sequenced: PBMCs or T cells enriched from blood (not recorded which). The rearrangement joined TRBV27 to TRBJ2-7, with 8 middle bases fitting TRBD2. CDR3 loop: CASSVAGTSYEQYF. The sequenced DNA: TGTGCCAGCAGTGTAGCGGGAACATCCTACGAGCAGTACTTC.